This T cell receptor (beta chain) is from a study of cytomegalovirus exposure and HLA in healthy donors. Overall study context: Roughly 80 million unique TCRs from HLA-typed donors were held in an early data release.

Whole-study findings and limits: Immune exposure information comprised only CMV serostatus. More clonal expansion characterized HLA-associated TCR beta chains than equally common others in a later analysis. High specificity and sensitivity for cytomegalovirus status were reported for the classifier.

Vbeta (60) and Jbeta (13) primers were used in the PCR. The assay was immunoSEQ multiplex PCR, and TCRdb's table has in-frame clones only and misses some. The table has around 90,000 clones, less than 65% seen once. Note on this clone: What it binds is unknown.

Trimming took 2 bases from V and 1 from J; bases not matched to a gene: 0. Germline V gene sequence: CDR1 MRHNA, CDR2 SNTAGT. CDR3 size: 14 residues. V and J are TRBV6-4 and TRBJ2-3; 7 bases align to TRBD2. Sample: PBMCs. The clonotype originates from a woman in her twenties or thirties in good health and CMV-seropositive. The CDR3 DNA is TGTGCCAGCAGTGACACTAGCGGCACAGATACGCAGTATTTT. This translates into CASSDTSGTDTQYF.